The rows below give T cell receptor beta chains drawn from one sample of a study of shared clonotypes between healthy human individuals. Profiling relied on immunoSEQ multiplex PCR, and the TCRdb table lists in-frame clones only, not all of them. This sample has fewer than 3 million clones, with roughly 92% found just once. The specimen was naive CD4+ T cells from PBMCs. The origin of the receptors is a man younger than 35 in good health. Some clones in this sample may be carry-over from other donors' samples. The CDR3 runs from the conserved cysteine through the conserved F or W. The order of the fields is clone size, J gene, D gene, V gene, CDR3 DNA, CDR3 protein. The D gene is left open where the match is weak. Rows may omit the clone size; those that give it use once, few, many or a size class.

clone_size: -
j_call: TRBJ2-3
d_call: TRBD1
v_call: TRBV27
cdr3_nt: TGTGCCAGCAGTTTACGCAGGGGGCTGGATACGCAGTATTTT
cdr3_aa: CASSLRRGLDTQYF

clone_size: -
j_call: TRBJ2-7
d_call: TRBD1
v_call: TRBV7-9
cdr3_nt: TGTGCCAGCAGCTTAGGGGGACAGGGCTACGAGCAGTACTTC
cdr3_aa: CASSLGGQGYEQYF

clone_size: -
j_call: TRBJ1-4
d_call: -
v_call: TRBV28
cdr3_nt: TGTGCCAGCAGTTTTGGCAGGCCTCTTGAAAAACTGTTTTTT
cdr3_aa: CASSFGRPLEKLFF

clone_size: -
j_call: TRBJ1-3
d_call: -
v_call: TRBV27
cdr3_nt: TGTGCCAGCAGCTCAGGGTTAGGAAACACCATATATTTT
cdr3_aa: CASSSGLGNTIYF

clone_size: -
j_call: TRBJ2-1
d_call: TRBD1
v_call: TRBV4-1
cdr3_nt: TGCGCCAGCAGCCAAGGTGTTGCTGGGGACAGGGCTACCTACAATGAGCAGTTCTTC
cdr3_aa: CASSQGVAGDRATYNEQFF

clone_size: -
j_call: TRBJ2-7
d_call: TRBD1
v_call: TRBV29-1
cdr3_nt: TGCAGCGTTGCCGTGCCCAGGGGGCTAATCTCCTACGAGCAGTACTTC
cdr3_aa: CSVAVPRGLISYEQYF

clone_size: -
j_call: TRBJ2-1
d_call: TRBD2
v_call: TRBV29-1
cdr3_nt: TGCAGCTCCCTTGGTCCCCAGCGGGGGAACTCCTACAATGAGCAGTTCTTC
cdr3_aa: CSSLGPQRGNSYNEQFF

clone_size: -
j_call: TRBJ1-1
d_call: -
v_call: TRBV7-2
cdr3_nt: TGTGCCAGCAGCTTAGCACCGGGGGGCATAGGCACTGAAGCTTTCTTT
cdr3_aa: CASSLAPGGIGTEAFF

clone_size: -
j_call: TRBJ2-5
d_call: -
v_call: TRBV28
cdr3_nt: TGTGCCAGCAGTTTTGGACCGTTAGAGACCCAGTACTTC
cdr3_aa: CASSFGPLETQYF

clone_size: -
j_call: TRBJ2-3
d_call: -
v_call: TRBV9
cdr3_nt: TGTGCCAGCAGCGTCTTCATAGGACACACAGATACGCAGTATTTT
cdr3_aa: CASSVFIGHTDTQYF

clone_size: -
j_call: TRBJ2-7
d_call: TRBD2
v_call: TRBV5-1
cdr3_nt: TGCGCCAGCAGCTTGGGAGGACTAGCGGGAACCTACGAGCAGTACTTC
cdr3_aa: CASSLGGLAGTYEQYF

clone_size: -
j_call: TRBJ1-1
d_call: -
v_call: TRBV7-9
cdr3_nt: TGTGCCAGCAGACCACTCCAGGGAAGGGGCACTGAAGCTTTCTTT
cdr3_aa: CASRPLQGRGTEAFF

clone_size: -
j_call: TRBJ2-7
d_call: -
v_call: TRBV9
cdr3_nt: TGTGCCAGCAGCGGTATTACTAAAGGGGCGCCGGGCGAGCAGTACTTC
cdr3_aa: CASSGITKGAPGEQYF

clone_size: -
j_call: TRBJ1-5
d_call: -
v_call: TRBV6-1
cdr3_nt: TGTGCCAGCGGGACACAGGGAGGCAATCAGCCCCAGCATTTT
cdr3_aa: CASGTQGGNQPQHF

clone_size: once
j_call: TRBJ1-2
d_call: TRBD1
v_call: TRBV5-4
cdr3_nt: TGTGCCAGCAGCCCTCAACAGGGGTCGTTTTATGGCTACACCTTC
cdr3_aa: CASSPQQGSFYGYTF

clone_size: once
j_call: TRBJ2-2
d_call: TRBD2
v_call: TRBV18
cdr3_nt: TGTGCCAGCTCACCGGGACTAGCGGGGACTAACACCGGGGAGCTGTTTTTT
cdr3_aa: CASSPGLAGTNTGELFF

clone_size: -
j_call: TRBJ2-1
d_call: -
v_call: TRBV6-1
cdr3_nt: TGTGCCAGCAGTGAAGCAGGGGTATCCCTTTGGGAGCAGTTCTTC
cdr3_aa: CASSEAGVSLWEQFF

clone_size: -
j_call: TRBJ2-7
d_call: TRBD1
v_call: TRBV15
cdr3_nt: TGTGCCACCAGCAGTTGGGAGACAGGACAGGTCTACGAGCAGTACTTC
cdr3_aa: CATSSWETGQVYEQYF

clone_size: -
j_call: TRBJ2-6
d_call: -
v_call: TRBV5-4
cdr3_nt: TGTGCCAGCAGCCGATCAGGGGGGAGATCTGGGGCCAACGTCCTGACTTTC
cdr3_aa: CASSRSGGRSGANVLTF

clone_size: -
j_call: TRBJ1-2
d_call: TRBD1
v_call: TRBV5-5
cdr3_nt: TGTGCCAGCAGCCGACCAGACAGGGGTGGCTATGGCTACACCTTC
cdr3_aa: CASSRPDRGGYGYTF

clone_size: -
j_call: TRBJ1-1
d_call: -
v_call: TRBV7-2
cdr3_nt: TGTGCCAGCGGAAGGGGACGGGGCCCGCCTGAAGCTTTCTTT
cdr3_aa: CASGRGRGPPEAFF

clone_size: -
j_call: TRBJ2-7
d_call: -
v_call: TRBV28
cdr3_nt: TGTGCCAGCAGTTTAACCCCCGGTAGGGGCGAGCAGTACTTC
cdr3_aa: CASSLTPGRGEQYF

clone_size: -
j_call: TRBJ2-7
d_call: -
v_call: TRBV7-2
cdr3_nt: TGTGCCAGCAGCTTATTTAGCCCCTACCGATACTACGAGCAGTACTTC
cdr3_aa: CASSLFSPYRYYEQYF

clone_size: once
j_call: TRBJ1-4
d_call: TRBD1
v_call: TRBV9
cdr3_nt: TGTGCCAGCAGCGTAGCTACGACAGGGGGCAGTGAAAAACTGTTTTTT
cdr3_aa: CASSVATTGGSEKLFF

clone_size: -
j_call: TRBJ2-7
d_call: TRBD1
v_call: TRBV2
cdr3_nt: TGTGCCAGCAGTGAACAGGGGGTTCTGTACGAGCAGTACTTC
cdr3_aa: CASSEQGVLYEQYF

clone_size: -
j_call: TRBJ1-6
d_call: -
v_call: TRBV6-5
cdr3_nt: TGTGCCAGCAGTTACTCGACGGATTCACCCCTCCACTTT
cdr3_aa: CASSYSTDSPLHF

clone_size: -
j_call: TRBJ2-1
d_call: TRBD2
v_call: TRBV18
cdr3_nt: TGTGCCAGCTCACCACCCGGGAGGGGGGTCAATGAGCAGTTCTTC
cdr3_aa: CASSPPGRGVNEQFF

clone_size: once
j_call: TRBJ2-2
d_call: -
v_call: TRBV10-3
cdr3_nt: TGTGCCATCAGAATAATAGGGGGCACCGGGGAGCTGTTTTTT
cdr3_aa: CAIRIIGGTGELFF

clone_size: -
j_call: TRBJ2-7
d_call: -
v_call: TRBV7-2
cdr3_nt: TGTGCCAGCAGCCCCGGTCCGGCGGCATCCTACGAGCAGTACTTC
cdr3_aa: CASSPGPAASYEQYF

clone_size: -
j_call: TRBJ1-4
d_call: -
v_call: TRBV19
cdr3_nt: TGTGCCAGTAGTACCATCTCGTCGGGGGGGGCGCGGGAAAAACTGTTTTTT
cdr3_aa: CASSTISSGGAREKLFF

clone_size: -
j_call: TRBJ1-2
d_call: -
v_call: TRBV18
cdr3_nt: TGTGCCAGCTCACCACCGGATGTCAGGAACTATGGCTACACCTTC
cdr3_aa: CASSPPDVRNYGYTF

clone_size: -
j_call: TRBJ2-1
d_call: -
v_call: TRBV11-3
cdr3_nt: TGTGCCAGCAGCTTAACAAGGGGTTCCTACAATGAGCAGTTCTTC
cdr3_aa: CASSLTRGSYNEQFF

clone_size: -
j_call: TRBJ2-7
d_call: -
v_call: TRBV14
cdr3_nt: TGTGCCAGCAGAGGGAGGGGGGCGCAGGAATCCGAGCAGTACTTC
cdr3_aa: CASRGRGAQESEQYF

clone_size: -
j_call: TRBJ2-3
d_call: TRBD2
v_call: TRBV2
cdr3_nt: TGTGCCAGCAGTGAAGGGACTAGCGGGATTGCAGATACGCAGTATTTT
cdr3_aa: CASSEGTSGIADTQYF

clone_size: -
j_call: TRBJ2-3
d_call: -
v_call: TRBV9
cdr3_nt: TGTGCCAGCAGCGTCAGCCCTAGGGCAGATACGCAGTATTTT
cdr3_aa: CASSVSPRADTQYF

clone_size: -
j_call: TRBJ2-6
d_call: -
v_call: TRBV21-1
cdr3_nt: TGTGCCAGCAGCAAACGCGCGGCCGAGGGGGCCAACGTCCTGACTTTC
cdr3_aa: CASSKRAAEGANVLTF

clone_size: once
j_call: TRBJ2-3
d_call: TRBD1
v_call: TRBV5-6
cdr3_nt: TGTGCCAGCAGCCCAGGGGGTGCATCGCAGTATTTT
cdr3_aa: CASSPGGASQYF

clone_size: -
j_call: TRBJ1-2
d_call: -
v_call: TRBV4-1
cdr3_nt: TGCGCCAGCAGCCAAGATTTGTCCCGAGTGAGAGGCTACACCTTC
cdr3_aa: CASSQDLSRVRGYTF

clone_size: -
j_call: TRBJ1-1
d_call: -
v_call: TRBV7-9
cdr3_nt: TGTGCCAGCAGCTTAGATCCCGGCGGAGCTTTCTTT
cdr3_aa: CASSLDPGGAFF

clone_size: -
j_call: TRBJ2-2
d_call: TRBD2
v_call: TRBV7-2
cdr3_nt: TGTGCCAGCAGCTTAAGACTAGCGGCGAACACCGGGGAGCTGTTTTTT
cdr3_aa: CASSLRLAANTGELFF

clone_size: -
j_call: TRBJ2-1
d_call: TRBD2
v_call: TRBV5-1
cdr3_nt: TGCGCCAGCAGCCCCCAGGGAGCGGGAGGCCCCAATGAGCAGTTCTTC
cdr3_aa: CASSPQGAGGPNEQFF

clone_size: -
j_call: TRBJ2-1
d_call: TRBD2
v_call: TRBV18
cdr3_nt: TGTGCCAGCTCACTGGGACTAGCGGGGGACGAGCAGTTCTTC
cdr3_aa: CASSLGLAGDEQFF

clone_size: -
j_call: TRBJ1-4
d_call: TRBD1
v_call: TRBV4-3
cdr3_nt: TGCGCCAGCAGCCAAGGACTCAGCCCCTGGCGGACAGGGGGTGTTTTCGGAAAACTGTTTTTT
cdr3_aa: CASSQGLSPWRTGGVFGKLFF

clone_size: once
j_call: TRBJ2-2
d_call: -
v_call: TRBV2
cdr3_nt: TGTGCCAGCAGTGAAGCTCTCGGACCTCCCGGGGAGCTGTTTTTT
cdr3_aa: CASSEALGPPGELFF

clone_size: -
j_call: TRBJ2-5
d_call: TRBD2
v_call: TRBV19
cdr3_nt: TGTGCCAGTAGTACCCTAGCGGGAGGGCCTTTGCGAGAGACCCAGTACTTC
cdr3_aa: CASSTLAGGPLRETQYF

clone_size: once
j_call: TRBJ1-2
d_call: -
v_call: TRBV6-5
cdr3_nt: TGTGCCAGCAGTTACTCAGGAGGGGGAGTCTATGGCTACACCTTC
cdr3_aa: CASSYSGGGVYGYTF

clone_size: -
j_call: TRBJ2-1
d_call: -
v_call: TRBV18
cdr3_nt: TGTGCCAGCTCACCACGAAAACAGGGGCCAGGGAGGAATGAGCAGTTCTTC
cdr3_aa: CASSPRKQGPGRNEQFF

clone_size: -
j_call: TRBJ1-2
d_call: TRBD1
v_call: TRBV29-1
cdr3_nt: TGCAGCGTTGATAACCGGGACAGAGATGGCTACACCTTC
cdr3_aa: CSVDNRDRDGYTF

clone_size: -
j_call: TRBJ1-1
d_call: TRBD1
v_call: TRBV28
cdr3_nt: TGTGCCAGCAGTTTATACCTGCCAGGGGGTAGGACTGAAGCTTTCTTT
cdr3_aa: CASSLYLPGGRTEAFF

clone_size: -
j_call: TRBJ2-3
d_call: TRBD1
v_call: TRBV10-3
cdr3_nt: TGTGCCATCAGTGGCAGGGGGACAATAGGAGATACGCAGTATTTT
cdr3_aa: CAISGRGTIGDTQYF

clone_size: -
j_call: TRBJ1-1
d_call: -
v_call: TRBV5-4
cdr3_nt: TGTGCCAGCAGCTTGGAATCTCGGGGGGGGAACACTGAAGCTTTCTTT
cdr3_aa: CASSLESRGGNTEAFF